The rows below give T cell receptor beta chains drawn from one sample of a study of patients and donors after allogeneic stem cell transplantation. TCRdb re-called the RT-PCR reads through MiXCR, storing one row per CDR3 protein. The sample has over 150,000 distinct CDR3 sequences; roughly 30% are singletons. Sequences were obtained from blood, either unsorted or a sorted T cell fraction (not recorded which). These receptors were collected from a human donor who was either an allogeneic HSCT recipient or a stem cell or donor lymphocyte infusion donor (not recorded which). It is not recorded whose cells these are; they may come from a transplant donor. Both conserved end residues are part of each CDR3. Fields, in order: CDR3 protein, J gene, V gene.

CDR3: CATSDVRTSTDTQYF
J: TRBJ2-3
V: TRBV24-1

CDR3: CASKDHGANVLTF
J: TRBJ2-6
V: TRBV27

CDR3: CASTRRIVASGDNEQFF
J: TRBJ2-1
V: TRBV6-5

CDR3: CSARGDTISYEQYF
J: TRBJ2-7
V: TRBV20-1

CDR3: CASSPLGAHEQYF
J: TRBJ2-7
V: TRBV6-5

CDR3: CASSLETGTSAPDTDTQYF
J: TRBJ2-3
V: TRBV5-1

CDR3: CSAVSGNEQFF
J: TRBJ2-1
V: TRBV29-1

CDR3: CASSESKQGYNEQFF
J: TRBJ2-1
V: TRBV10-1

CDR3: CASSYEGRGAFF
J: TRBJ1-1
V: TRBV6-6

CDR3: CATTPWGSSQPQHF
J: TRBJ1-5
V: TRBV15

CDR3: CASSGGFGQPQHF
J: TRBJ1-5
V: TRBV7-7

CDR3: CASSQERGQGRNEQYF
J: TRBJ2-7
V: TRBV4-3

CDR3: CASSIGLAGEQFF
J: TRBJ2-1
V: TRBV5-6

CDR3: CATSDSSGGSSYNEQFF
J: TRBJ2-1
V: TRBV24-1

CDR3: CASSGGRSSYEQYF
J: TRBJ2-7
V: TRBV13

CDR3: CASSLIRATDTQYF
J: TRBJ2-3
V: TRBV28

CDR3: CASRNRGDSPLHF
J: TRBJ1-6
V: TRBV7-2

CDR3: CAWSMGVQPQHF
J: TRBJ1-5
V: TRBV30

CDR3: CASSINQGRGEKLFF
J: TRBJ1-4
V: TRBV7-2

CDR3: CSAPGLALTYEQYF
J: TRBJ2-7
V: TRBV20-1

CDR3: CASRLAGVGEQYF
J: TRBJ2-7
V: TRBV28

CDR3: CARGHVNTEAFF
J: TRBJ1-1
V: TRBV19

CDR3: CASSIRSGASTDTQYF
J: TRBJ2-3
V: TRBV13

CDR3: CASSVWGTWSYEQYF
J: TRBJ2-7
V: TRBV12-3/TRBV12-4